This record looks at one T cell receptor (beta chain) sequence and its context. This record belongs to a study of PD-L1 blockade in urothelial cancer. Overall study context: It was at 3 weeks (second dose) and 6 weeks after treatment start that blood was analyzed.

Trimming pared 5 bases from V and 3 bases from J, leaving 13 bases between. This CDR3 is built from 14 residues. Germline assignment: CDR1 MNHEY and CDR2 SMNVEV (reference sequence). The repertoire was sequenced with immunoSEQ multiplex PCR; TCRdb's copy has only in-frame clones and lacks some. The data contain some 100,000 clones, 91% of them singletons. The J gene is TRBJ2-5, the V gene TRBV27, with D perhaps TRBD1 (5 bases). The sequencing here drew on PBMCs, taken around atezolizumab (anti-PD-L1) treatment. The sequence was obtained from a woman aged 80 or over with urothelial cancer. This CDR3 is CASSALGQEETQYF. The CDR3 DNA sequence: TGTGCCAGCAGTGCCCTGGGGCAGGAAGAGACCCAGTACTTC.